The entry below gives a single T cell receptor (beta chain) sequence along with its context. TCRdb's copy holds only in-frame clones and misses some; the assay was immunoSEQ multiplex PCR. The sample consists of under 300,000 clones, around nine tenths of them appearing once. The sample comes from a study of blood T cell repertoires in COVID-19. This CDR3 spans 15 amino acids. Trimming at V came to 5 bases and at J to 0 bases, leaving 6 bases not matched to a gene. The germline gives CDR1 SGHDN, CDR2 FVKESK. The chain links TRBV14 to TRBJ2-7; 8 nucleotides align to TRBD1. The sample comprised PBMCs or T cells enriched from blood (not recorded which). The source is a woman aged 40 to 50 who had been exposed to COVID-19. The CDR3 here is CASSKPGQASYEQYF. CDR3 coding DNA: TGTGCCAGCAGCAAACCGGGACAGGCCTCCTACGAGCAGTACTTC.